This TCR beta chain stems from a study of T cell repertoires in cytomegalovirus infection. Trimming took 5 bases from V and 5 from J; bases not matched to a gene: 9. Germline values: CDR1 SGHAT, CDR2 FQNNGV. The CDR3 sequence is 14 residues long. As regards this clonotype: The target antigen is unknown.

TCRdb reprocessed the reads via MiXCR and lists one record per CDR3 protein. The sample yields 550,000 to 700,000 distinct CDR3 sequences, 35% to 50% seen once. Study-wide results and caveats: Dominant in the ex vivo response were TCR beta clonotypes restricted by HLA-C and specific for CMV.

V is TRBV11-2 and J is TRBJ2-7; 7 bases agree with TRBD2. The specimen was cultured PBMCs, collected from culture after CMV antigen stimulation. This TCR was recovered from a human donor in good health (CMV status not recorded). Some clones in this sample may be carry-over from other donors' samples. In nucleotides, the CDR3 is TGTGCCAGCAGCCAACCGGGACTACCCCACGAGCAGTACTTC. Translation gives CASSQPGLPHEQYF.